What follows are 28 T cell receptor beta chains derived from one specimen sequenced in a study of response to subunit inactivated influenza vaccine. TCRdb fed the RT-PCR reads into MiXCR, producing one record per CDR3 protein. Here the sample spans more than 450,000 distinct CDR3 sequences, around 10% being singletons. This sample was also put to use in a study of T cells expressing NK-cell markers. Per that paper: The authors generated TCR beta cDNA through 5'RACE template switching with UMIs.

Sequencing was performed on PBMCs from blood, taken on the day of vaccination. These receptors all stem from a man in his fifties or sixties who received an inactivated influenza vaccine.

The rearrangement links TRBV5-1 to TRBJ2-3; 13 nucleotides line up with TRBD2. The CDR3 extends over 16 amino acids. Germline CDR1 and CDR2: SGHRS and YFSETQ. Trimming took 2 bases from V and 2 from J; bases not matched to a gene: 2. The CDR3 loop is CASSFTSGRDTDTQYF. The CDR3 nucleotides are TGCGCCAGCAGCTTTACTAGCGGGAGGGACACAGATACGCAGTATTTT.

This clonotype was counted many times. CDR3: CASSPDLGRGDYEQYF. The CDR3 nucleotides read TGCGCCAGCAGCCCGGATCTCGGCAGGGGAGACTACGAGCAGTACTTC. The rearrangement links TRBV5-1 to TRBJ2-7; TRBD1 is a possible D gene (6 bases). CDR1 and CDR2 from the germline V gene are SGHRS and YFSETQ. The V end was cut by 4 bases, the J end by 3 bases, with 20 bases between. The CDR3 is made up of 16 amino acids.

The sample holds many counts of this clonotype. This sequence joins TRBV5-1 and TRBJ2-7; D possibly matches TRBD1 or TRBD2 (5 bases each). The germline CDR1 and CDR2 sequences are SGHRS and YFSETQ. The CDR3 covers 15 residues. With 1 base removed from V and 4 bases from J, the gap between germline ends came to 15 bases. The CDR3 DNA is TGCGCCAGCAGCTTGTTTGAGGGGCTAATTTACGAGCAGTACTTC. Amino acid sequence: CASSLFEGLIYEQYF.

V and J are TRBV6-5 and TRBJ2-5; the D call may be TRBD1 or TRBD2 (5 bases each). Germline CDR1 and CDR2: MNHEY and SVGAGI. The CDR3 length is 16 residues. Trimming took 0 bases from V and 5 from J, leaving 16 bases between them. The CDR3 loop is CASSYSRDGRGETQYF. CDR3 DNA: TGTGCCAGCAGTTACTCCCGGGACGGACGAGGGGAGACCCAGTACTTC.

This clonotype was seen repeatedly, ten times or more. This sequence joins TRBV12-3 or TRBV12-4 and TRBJ1-4; TRBD1 matches 7 bases. V was clipped by 5 bases and J by 3 bases; unmatched bases: 6. The length of the CDR3 is 15 residues. DNA for the CDR3: TGTGCCAGCAGTACCCGACAGGGCCCTAATGAAAAACTGTTTTTT. Translation: CASSTRQGPNEKLFF.

This clonotype was counted many times. The rearrangement links TRBV28 to TRBJ2-7; D remains unclear. V was clipped by 2 bases and J by 7 bases, with 12 bases between them. This CDR3 is 13 amino acids long. Germline values: CDR1 MDHEN, CDR2 SYDVKM. CDR3 nucleotides: TGTGCCAGCAGTTTAGGACGGTCAAGGGAGCAGTACTTC. Protein sequence: CASSLGRSREQYF.

V usage is TRBV7-9 and J usage is TRBJ2-2; D remains unclear. This CDR3 spans 14 amino acids. Trimming removed 5 bases from V and 5 bases from J, with 12 bases in between. Looked up from germline, CDR1 is SEHNR and CDR2 is FQNEAQ (reference sequence). CDR3 region: CASSPDWGTGELFF. CDR3 coding DNA: TGTGCCAGCAGCCCCGACTGGGGAACCGGGGAGCTGTTTTTT.

This clonotype was found a few times. The chain employs TRBV5-6 and TRBJ1-1; perhaps TRBD1 as D (6 bases). The germline V gene encodes CDR1 SGHDT and CDR2 YYEEEE. Trimming stripped 1 base from V and 1 base from J, with 23 bases between. This CDR3 has 19 amino acids. The CDR3 spells CASSLKFRDRQRWNTEAFF. In DNA, the CDR3 is TGTGCCAGCAGCTTGAAATTCCGTGACAGGCAACGGTGGAACACTGAAGCTTTCTTT.

V usage is TRBV6-2 or TRBV6-3 and J usage is TRBJ2-4; D not certain. CDR1 is MNHEY, CDR2 SVGEGT, per germline. Trimming removed 4 bases from V and 2 bases from J, with 12 bases in between. The CDR3 runs 15 residues. CDR3 sequence: CASSSGRSTKNIQYF. In DNA form, the CDR3 reads TGTGCCAGCAGTTCTGGACGATCGACCAAAAACATTCAGTACTTC.

This clonotype was seen many times. The chain couples TRBV29-1 to TRBJ1-2; 9 nucleotides agree with TRBD1. The V segment lost 6 bases and the J segment 4 bases; nucleotides outside the gene matches: 9. Germline CDR1 SQVTM, CDR2 ANQGSEA. CDR3 length: 14 amino acids. The CDR3 DNA reads TGCAGCGTGTCGCCCGGGACAGGGACCTATGGCTACACCTTC. Encoded protein: CSVSPGTGTYGYTF.

CDR3 residues: CSAQNRDRGRLGLFF. CDR3 sequence (DNA): TGCAGTGCTCAAAACCGGGACAGGGGTCGGTTAGGACTGTTTTTT. The V gene is TRBV20-1, the J gene TRBJ1-4; 10 bases line up with TRBD1. This CDR3 is 15 amino acids long. Germline assignment: CDR1 DFQATT and CDR2 SNEGSKA (reference sequence). The trim removed 5 bases at V and 13 bases at J, leaving 16 bases unmatched.

The sample holds a few counts of this clonotype. V and J are TRBV10-3 and TRBJ1-1, with D hard to call. The CDR3 is 13 residues long. Looked up from germline, CDR1 is ENHRY and CDR2 is SYGVKD. V gave up 10 bases and J gave up 1 base, with 13 bases separating them. CDR3 DNA sequence: TGTGCCACCCTAGGACTGAAGAACACTGAAGCTTTCTTT. Encoded protein: CATLGLKNTEAFF.

Only a few counts were recorded for this clonotype. The rearrangement uses TRBV6-1 and TRBJ2-7; 7 positions match TRBD1. The ends lost 5 bases at V and 0 bases at J; junction bases unmatched: 7. This CDR3 has 15 amino acids. The germline V gene has CDR1 MNHNS and CDR2 SASEGT. CDR3 sequence: CASSITTGHSYEQYF. The CDR3 DNA is TGTGCCAGCAGTATAACGACAGGGCACTCCTACGAGCAGTACTTC.

This rearrangement joins TRBV20-1 to TRBJ2-6; D gene ambiguous. V was shortened by 4 bases and J by 2 bases, with 6 bases between the two germline ends. The CDR3 has 13 residues. The germline gives CDR1 DFQATT, CDR2 SNEGSKA (reference sequence). The CDR3 sequence is CSAITPGANVLTF. The CDR3 nucleotides are TGCAGTGCTATTACCCCTGGGGCCAACGTCCTGACTTTC.

This clonotype was seen a few times. The chain is built from TRBV18 and TRBJ2-1; TRBD1 is a possible D gene (5 bases). Germline V gene data show CDR1 as KGHSH and CDR2 as LQKENI. The V end was cut by 5 bases, the J end by 7 bases, with 12 bases between. This CDR3 spans 13 amino acids. CDR3 in DNA: TGTGCCAGCTCAACAAACCAGGGTAATGAGCAGTTCTTC. Translating it yields CASSTNQGNEQFF.

This clonotype occurred a few times. The chain uses TRBV15 and TRBJ2-7, with D tentatively TRBD2 (6 bases). V shed 8 bases and J shed 3 bases, with 23 bases lying between them. This CDR3 is built from 16 residues. The germline V gene has CDR1 LNHNV and CDR2 YYDKDF (reference sequence). The CDR3 DNA is TGTGCCACCGAAAACTGGTTTCTAGCGCTTAACTACGAGCAGTACTTC. As protein: CATENWFLALNYEQYF.

CDR3 region: CASSSDSTNEKLFF. The CDR3 nucleotides are TGCGCCAGCAGCTCAGATTCAACTAATGAAAAACTGTTTTTT. The chain carries TRBV5-1 and TRBJ1-4; no definite D call. Germline loops: CDR1 SGHRS, CDR2 YFSETQ. This CDR3 has 14 residues. V dropped 3 bases and J dropped 0 bases, with 6 bases sitting between them.

J is TRBJ2-1 and V is TRBV24-1, with D tentatively TRBD1 (6 bases). The CDR3 spans 16 residues. Trimming cost V 0 bases and J 4 bases, with 12 bases left between them. The V gene's germline CDR1 is KGHDR and CDR2 SFDVKD. CDR3 nucleotide sequence: TGTGCCACCAGTGATTTGCGGCAGGGGAATTACAATGAGCAGTTCTTC. It is translated as CATSDLRQGNYNEQFF.

In its sample, this clonotype was seen a few times. This chain joins TRBV18 and TRBJ2-1, with 7 bases that match TRBD1. This CDR3 contains 15 residues. Per the germline V gene, CDR1 is KGHSH and CDR2 is LQKENI. Losses at the gene ends were 5 bases for V and 6 bases for J; bases not matched to a gene: 10. CDR3 DNA: TGTGCCAGCTCAGGAAGACAGGGTTCGGGCAATGAGCAGTTCTTC. Its translation: CASSGRQGSGNEQFF.

The chain uses TRBV14 and TRBJ2-1; D could derive from TRBD1 or TRBD2 (5 bases each). CDR3 length: 16 amino acids. Trimming cost V 2 bases and J 4 bases, with 15 bases left between them. Germline loops: CDR1 SGHDN, CDR2 FVKESK. The CDR3: CASSQNFGAGYNEQFF. The CDR3 DNA is TGTGCCAGCAGCCAAAATTTTGGGGCGGGTTACAATGAGCAGTTCTTC.

The chain combines TRBV7-2 with TRBJ2-4, with 7 bases that match TRBD2. The ends lost 2 bases at V and 6 bases at J; junction bases unmatched: 10. Looked up from germline, CDR1 is SGHTA and CDR2 is FQGNSA. The CDR3 runs to 16 residues. The CDR3 bases are TGTGCCAGCAGCTTATTCGATTCCGGGGGGAGAAACATTCAGTACTTC. Encoded protein: CASSLFDSGGRNIQYF. The complete variable domain, with remaining parts taken from reference TRBV7-2 and TRBJ2-4, reads GAGVSQSPSNKVTEKGKDVELRCDPISGHTALYWYRQSLGQGLEFLIYFQGNSAPDKSGLPSDRFSAERTGGSVSTLTIQRTQQEDSAVYLCASSLFDSGGRNIQYFGAGTRLSVL.

This clonotype has more than one count but fewer than ten. The rearrangement uses TRBV7-8 and TRBJ2-7; 7 nucleotides agree with TRBD1. Per germline, CDR1 SGHVS and CDR2 FQNEAQ. The CDR3 spans 13 residues. V gave up 5 bases and J gave up 6 bases; unmatched junction bases: 7. CDR3 sequence reads: CASSVDRAGEQYF. CDR3 coding DNA: TGTGCCAGCAGCGTAGACAGGGCTGGCGAGCAGTACTTC.

There are a few counts of this clonotype. The chain carries TRBV2 and TRBJ2-7; 7 bases are a match to TRBD1. Germline V gene data show CDR1 as SNHLY and CDR2 as FYNNEI. There are 13 residues in the CDR3. With V trimmed by 4 bases and J by 2 bases, 2 bases remained unmatched. In DNA form, the CDR3 reads TGTGCCAGCAGTGCAGGGACAGCCTACGAGCAGTACTTC. Protein product: CASSAGTAYEQYF.

This chain links TRBV6-1 with TRBJ2-3; 9 nucleotides line up with TRBD1. This CDR3 comprises 17 residues. Germline lookup yields CDR1 MNHNS and CDR2 SASEGT. The V and J ends lost 0 bases and 7 bases, in that order; junction bases with no gene match: 11. CDR3 nucleotide sequence: TGTGCCAGCAGTGAAGCGCTAGGGACAGGGCTGAGGAATACGCAGTATTTT. Its translation: CASSEALGTGLRNTQYF.

The CDR3 DNA is TGTGCCAGTAAACTGAAGTCGGCGCTGGGCTACACCTTC. It specifies CASKLKSALGYTF. The V gene is TRBV19, the J gene TRBJ1-2; no clear D. V was clipped by 7 bases and J by 8 bases, with 17 bases between them. The germline V gene encodes CDR1 LNHDA and CDR2 SQIVND (reference sequence). There are 13 residues in the CDR3. The variable domain in full, with the rest retrieved from reference TRBV19 and TRBJ1-2, is DGGITQSPKYLFRKEGQNVTLSCEQNLNHDAMYWYRQDPGQGLRLIYYSQIVNDFQKGDIAEGYSVSREKKESFPLTVTSAQKNPTAFYLCASKLKSALGYTFGSGTRLTVV.

V usage is TRBV9 and J usage is TRBJ2-3; perhaps TRBD1 as D (5 bases). The CDR3 runs to 12 residues. Germline values: CDR1 SGDLS, CDR2 YYNGEE. Trimming stripped 0 bases from V and 8 bases from J, with 7 bases between. The CDR3 DNA reads TGTGCCAGCAGCGTAGGTCAGGGTACGCAGTATTTT. It encodes CASSVGQGTQYF.

The V call is TRBV5-1, the J call TRBJ1-6, with D uncertain. Trimming shortened V by 0 bases and J by 10 bases, and 14 bases separated the two germline ends. Germline assignment: CDR1 SGHRS and CDR2 YFSETQ. This CDR3 region has 15 residues. The CDR3 is CASSLVGRQYSPLHF. DNA of the CDR3: TGCGCCAGCAGCTTGGTCGGCAGGCAATACTCACCCCTCCACTTT.

The CDR3 region has the DNA TGTGCCAGCAGTTCCCAGGGGGGGCGGAGGTACAATGAGCAGTTCTTC. Encoded protein: CASSSQGGRRYNEQFF. The chain employs TRBV28 and TRBJ2-1, with D possibly called TRBD1 or TRBD2 (7 bases each). The CDR3 loop spans 16 amino acids. Trimming pared 4 bases from V and 4 bases from J, leaving 17 bases between. Germline V lookup: CDR1 MDHEN, CDR2 SYDVKM.